Following are 19 T cell receptor beta chains from one sample sequenced in a study of T-cell memory formation after mild COVID-19. TCRdb re-derived calls from the 5' RACE reads in MiXCR, one entry per CDR3 protein. The repertoire holds roughly 510,000 distinct CDR3 sequences, around 15% seen once, with roughly 8% in the top ten. The sequencing input was PBMCs or a T cell subset sorted from them (not recorded which). All receptors come from an adult woman who had mild COVID-19 (a few samples of this study predate the infection). Cell type and time point are not known.

The chain uses TRBV27 and TRBJ2-7; 9 bases agree with TRBD1. V was clipped by 5 bases and J by 2 bases; unmatched bases: 7. CDR3 length equals 15 residues. Per the germline V gene, CDR1 is MNHEY and CDR2 is SMNVEV (reference sequence). CDR3 sequence (DNA): TGTGCCAGCAGTCTCTCCGGGACAGGGACCTACGAGCAGTACTTC. Residues: CASSLSGTGTYEQYF.

This clonotype was picked up a small number of times. The CDR3 DNA is TGCAGCGTTGAGACTAGCGGGAGGGCCTACGAGCAGTACTTC. It encodes CSVETSGRAYEQYF. The chain combines TRBV29-1 with TRBJ2-7; 14 bases are shared with TRBD2. This CDR3 is built from 14 residues. The germline gives CDR1 SQVTM, CDR2 ANQGSEA. J was trimmed by 2 bases and V by 3 bases; bases with no gene match: 0.

J is TRBJ2-2 and V is TRBV6-6; 10 bases align to TRBD2. CDR3 length equals 15 residues. With 2 bases clipped from V and 7 bases from J, the junction kept 4 bases outside the gene matches. Germline values: CDR1 MNHNY, CDR2 SVGAGI (reference sequence). Written as DNA, the CDR3 is TGTGCCAGCAGTTACCTAGCGGGAGATGTCGGGGAGCTGTTTTTT. As protein: CASSYLAGDVGELFF.

This clonotype was observed at least ten times. This chain connects TRBV9 to TRBJ2-6; 9 positions agree with TRBD1. Germline V lookup: CDR1 SGDLS, CDR2 YYNGEE. CDR3 length: 16 amino acids. J lost 2 bases, V lost 0 bases, and 0 bases had no gene match. CDR3 sequence reads: CASSVGQGAGANVLTF. Here the CDR3 DNA reads TGTGCCAGCAGCGTAGGACAGGGGGCTGGGGCCAACGTCCTGACTTTC.

The chain uses TRBV5-1 and TRBJ2-3, with a weak D call TRBD1 (5 bases). Trimming cost V 4 bases and J 0 bases, with 9 bases left between them. The CDR3 totals 14 residues. Germline values: CDR1 SGHRS, CDR2 YFSETQ. The CDR3, as DNA: TGCGCCAGCAGCACAGGACGGAGCACAGATACGCAGTATTTT. It codes for CASSTGRSTDTQYF.

This clonotype has just a few counts. This chain links TRBV7-3 with TRBJ1-1, with 10 bases that match TRBD1. Germline assignment: CDR1 SGHTA and CDR2 FQGTGA. The CDR3 has 19 residues. After removal of 3 bases from V and 4 bases from J, the junction contained 17 bases not matched to a gene. The CDR3 region has the DNA TGTGCCAGCAGCTTGGAGGTTTTAGTACCGGGACAGGGGTTCACTGAAGCTTTCTTT. Protein product: CASSLEVLVPGQGFTEAFF.

This clonotype has a handful of counts. The chain is built from TRBV24-1 and TRBJ1-1; D remains unclear. The length of the CDR3 is 15 residues. CDR1 and CDR2 (germline): KGHDR, SFDVKD. V was shortened by 4 bases and J by 1 base, with 12 bases between the two germline ends. In nucleotides, the CDR3 is TGTGCCACCAGTGACCCAGGACGGGGGAACACTGAAGCTTTCTTT. This codes for CATSDPGRGNTEAFF.

This clonotype has more than one count but fewer than ten. The chain links TRBV7-8 to TRBJ1-1; 8 nucleotides agree with TRBD1. There are 21 residues in the CDR3. V shed 5 bases, J shed 0 bases, and the junction held 23 bases outside the gene matches. Germline assignment: CDR1 SGHVS and CDR2 FQNEAQ. CDR3 sequence reads: CASSTRTGTGPRGFMNTEAFF. The CDR3, as DNA: TGTGCCAGCAGCACCCGGACAGGGACGGGTCCCCGGGGGTTCATGAACACTGAAGCTTTCTTT.

The chain is built from TRBV4-1 and TRBJ2-1; weak D call: TRBD2 (6 bases). Germline CDR1 is MGHRA and CDR2 is YSYEKL. The CDR3 contains 15 residues. Between the trimmed V and J ends, which lost 4 bases and 4 bases, there was a span of 14 bases. DNA of the CDR3: TGCGCCAGCAGCCGCTACGGGGGAGGATACAATGAGCAGTTCTTC. It specifies CASSRYGGGYNEQFF.

This clonotype was seen more than once but under ten times. V usage is TRBV12-3 or TRBV12-4 and J usage is TRBJ1-2, with D unresolved. The CDR3 length is 11 residues. The V gene lost 4 bases and the J gene lost 7 bases, with 7 bases spanning the gap. In DNA form, the CDR3 reads TGTGCCAGCAGTTCCAGCCGTGGCTACACCTTC. Protein product: CASSSSRGYTF.

Only a few counts were recorded for this clonotype. V usage is TRBV2 and J usage is TRBJ1-3; perhaps TRBD1 as D (5 bases). Germline assignment: CDR1 SNHLY and CDR2 FYNNEI. V shed 9 bases and J shed 1 base, with 7 bases lying between them. CDR3 length: 12 amino acids. In DNA, the CDR3 is TGTGCCAGAAAGGGGTCTGGAAACACCATATATTTT. Its translation: CARKGSGNTIYF.

The V call is TRBV5-1, the J call TRBJ2-3; possible D gene TRBD1, 6 bases. The germline CDR1 and CDR2 sequences are SGHRS and YFSETQ. The V end was cut by 5 bases, the J end by 5 bases, with 12 bases between. The CDR3 loop spans 13 amino acids. CDR3 loop: CASSLQGIDTQYF. For the CDR3, the DNA is TGCGCCAGCAGTCTTCAGGGGATAGATACGCAGTATTTT.

A few counts support this clonotype. The V gene is TRBV4-2, the J gene TRBJ2-1; TRBD2 matches at 7 bases. Germline V gives CDR1 LGHNA, CDR2 YNFKEQ. The CDR3 consists of 17 residues. Germline trimming cut 0 bases from V and 3 bases from J; bases unmatched to any gene: 8. The DNA for the CDR3 is TGTGCCAGCAGCCAAGATTTAGAACTAGCGTACTACAATGAGCAGTTCTTC. Translating gives CASSQDLELAYYNEQFF.

This clonotype was observed a few times. The CDR3: CASMSGDRPNEKLFF. The CDR3 coding sequence is TGCGCCAGCATGAGCGGGGACAGGCCAAATGAAAAACTGTTTTTT. The chain has TRBV5-1 and TRBJ1-4; TRBD1 matches 8 bases. This CDR3 comprises 15 residues. The V segment lost 6 bases and the J segment 5 bases; nucleotides outside the gene matches: 9. The germline gives CDR1 SGHRS, CDR2 YFSETQ.

The genes are TRBV9 and TRBJ2-7; D is possibly TRBD1 (5 bases). Germline CDR1 and CDR2: SGDLS and YYNGEE. Trimming removed 4 bases at V and 3 bases at J, with 17 bases between. The CDR3 length is 15 residues. The chain's CDR3 is CASSLRGLESYEQYF. The DNA for the CDR3 is TGTGCCAGCAGCCTTAGGGGCTTGGAGAGCTACGAGCAGTACTTC.

This chain uses TRBV12-3 or TRBV12-4 with TRBJ1-4, with D perhaps TRBD1 (6 bases). V shed 4 bases and J shed 2 bases, with 11 bases lying between them. This CDR3 has 15 residues. CDR3 nucleotide sequence: TGTGCCAGCAGTTCCCAGGGGAGTACTAATGAAAAACTGTTTTTT. Translating gives CASSSQGSTNEKLFF.

This clonotype came up a few times. The rearrangement uses TRBV7-7 and TRBJ2-2; tentatively, D is TRBD2 (5 bases). V was clipped by 4 bases and J by 6 bases, with 9 bases between them. In germline, CDR1 is SSHAT, CDR2 FNYEAQ (reference sequence). CDR3 length: 13 amino acids. The CDR3 reads CASSSSGSGELFF. DNA of the CDR3: TGTGCCAGCAGCTCGTCGGGGTCCGGGGAGCTGTTTTTT.

The sample holds a few counts of this clonotype. V gene TRBV20-1 combines with J gene TRBJ2-7, with 9 bases aligning to TRBD2. CDR3 length: 13 amino acids. Per the germline V gene, CDR1 is DFQATT and CDR2 is SNEGSKA (reference sequence). The CDR3 region is CTVAGEHPYEQYF. CDR3 DNA sequence: TGCACCGTAGCGGGAGAGCACCCTTACGAGCAGTACTTC.

This clonotype showed up just a few times. This chain connects TRBV5-6 to TRBJ2-6, with 8 bases fitting TRBD1. This CDR3 has 19 amino acids. Trimming removed 2 bases from V and 0 bases from J; junction bases left unmatched: 10. The germline V gene has CDR1 SGHDT and CDR2 YYEEEE. CDR3 sequence: CASSLKGTGRSSGANVLTF. The CDR3, as DNA: TGTGCCAGCAGCTTAAAAGGGACAGGAAGGTCCTCTGGGGCCAACGTCCTGACTTTC.